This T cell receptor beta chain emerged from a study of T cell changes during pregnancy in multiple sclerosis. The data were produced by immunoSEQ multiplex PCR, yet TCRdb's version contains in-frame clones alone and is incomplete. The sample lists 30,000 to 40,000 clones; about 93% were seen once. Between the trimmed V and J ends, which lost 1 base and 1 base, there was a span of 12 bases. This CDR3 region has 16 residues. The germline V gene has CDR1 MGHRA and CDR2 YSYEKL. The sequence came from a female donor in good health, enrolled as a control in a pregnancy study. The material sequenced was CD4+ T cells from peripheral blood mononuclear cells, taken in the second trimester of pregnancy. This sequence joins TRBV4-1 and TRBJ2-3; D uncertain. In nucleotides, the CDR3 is TGCGCCAGCAGCCAAGTAATGGGCCTCCGCACAGATACGCAGTATTTT. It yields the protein CASSQVMGLRTDTQYF.